These 8 T cell receptor beta chains originate from one sample sequenced in a study of shared clonotypes between healthy human individuals. Here immunoSEQ multiplex PCR was the method, and the copy in TCRdb shows in-frame clones only, minus some. The data contain some 1,600,000 clones, 95% to 99% of them singletons. Sample: naive CD4+ T cells sorted from blood. Stated subset: CD45RA+ positively selected. These TCRs come from a young man in good health.

This clone was found once. V gene TRBV10-1 combines with J gene TRBJ2-2, with D possibly being TRBD1 (6 bases). Per germline, CDR1 WNHNN and CDR2 SYGVQD (reference sequence). The V end lost 5 bases, the J end lost 5 bases, and 12 bases lay between the germline ends. The CDR3 contains 14 residues. The CDR3 is CASSKTGTTGELFF. The CDR3 nucleotides read TGCGCCAGCAGTAAGACAGGAACAACCGGGGAGCTGTTTTTT.

The genes are TRBV9 and TRBJ2-2; D perhaps matches TRBD1 (6 bases). Trimming pared 4 bases from V and 4 bases from J, leaving 14 bases between. Germline CDR1 SGDLS, CDR2 YYNGEE. The CDR3 length is 15 residues. In nucleotides, the CDR3 is TGTGCCAGCAGCCGACGCCAGGGGACCACCGGGGAGCTGTTTTTT. Translation gives CASSRRQGTTGELFF.

The table lists this clone with a count of one. The chain couples TRBV7-2 to TRBJ2-3; 7 bases agree with TRBD1. V lost 5 bases to trimming and J lost 2 bases; unmatched junction nucleotides: 10. CDR3 length: 16 residues. Per the germline V gene, CDR1 is SGHTA and CDR2 is FQGNSA. CDR3 sequence: CASSRFPGQLTDTQYF. CDR3 DNA sequence: TGTGCCAGCAGCCGCTTTCCGGGACAGCTCACAGATACGCAGTATTTT.

The V call is TRBV9, the J call TRBJ2-7; D might be TRBD2 (6 bases). V was cut by 8 bases and J by 6 bases, with 21 bases left in between. The CDR3 extends over 14 amino acids. CDR1 is SGDLS and CDR2 is YYNGEE in the germline V gene. CDR3 loop: CASSPRDRRGEQYF. For the CDR3, the DNA is TGTGCCAGTTCACCCAGGGACCGGAGGGGCGAGCAGTACTTC.

The V gene is TRBV5-1, the J gene TRBJ2-2; possible D gene TRBD1, 5 bases. With 0 bases removed from V and 9 bases from J, the gap between germline ends came to 9 bases. Germline CDR1 and CDR2: SGHRS and YFSETQ. The length of the CDR3 is 13 residues. Written as DNA, the CDR3 is TGCGCCAGCAGCTTGGACAGGTCCTGGGAGCTGTTTTTT. This translates into CASSLDRSWELFF.

This clone was seen a single time. The chain is built from TRBV27 and TRBJ2-7; the D gene is possibly TRBD1 (5 bases). V was pared by 6 bases and J by 2 bases, with 14 bases between. The CDR3 has 14 residues. Per the germline V gene, CDR1 is MNHEY and CDR2 is SMNVEV (reference sequence). The CDR3 region has the DNA TGTGCCAGCAGCGTGACAGTTCCCCCCTACGAGCAGTACTTC. It yields the protein CASSVTVPPYEQYF.

The chain employs TRBV14 and TRBJ1-2; D remains ambiguous. V was cut by 2 bases and J by 4 bases, with 8 bases left in between. The CDR3 length is 13 residues. From germline, CDR1 is SGHDN and CDR2 FVKESK. CDR3 DNA sequence: TGTGCCAGCAGCCAAATAGGGATCTATGGCTACACCTTC. This codes for CASSQIGIYGYTF.

This clone turned up a few times. The V call is TRBV30, the J call TRBJ2-6; D is ambiguous. Germline V CDR1 and CDR2: GTSNPN, SVGIG (reference sequence). The CDR3 covers 12 residues. Trimming took 4 bases from V and 0 from J, leaving 1 base between them. CDR3 loop: CAWNSGANVLTF. The CDR3 bases are TGTGCCTGGAACTCTGGGGCCAACGTCCTGACTTTC.